One and the same sample provided the 15 T cell receptor beta chains below, sequenced in a study of metastatic and nonmetastatic thyroid tumors. With MiXCR, TCRdb called clones anew from the PCR reads. The data hold about 19,000 clones, with more than 20% observed a single time. All patients reached thyroid surgery having received no treatment beforehand. Sequencing input: blood. These receptors came from a male donor with papillary thyroid cancer or a benign thyroid nodule (not recorded which). Some clones in this sample may be carry-over from other donors' samples.

By proportion, this clone is medium-sized (0.01 to 0.1%). CDR3 sequence reads: CASSQGTGVGEKLFF. Written as DNA, the CDR3 is TGCGCCAGCAGCCAAGGGACAGGGGTGGGTGAAAAACTGTTTTTT. The chain carries TRBV4-1 and TRBJ1-4, with 9 bases lining up with TRBD1. Germline V gives CDR1 MGHRA, CDR2 YSYEKL. This CDR3 comprises 15 residues. J lost 7 bases, V lost 1 base, and 4 bases had no gene match.

This chain uses TRBV5-1 with TRBJ2-5; TRBD1 agrees at 8 bases. The germline V gene encodes CDR1 SGHRS and CDR2 YFSETQ. Trimming took 0 bases from V and 0 from J; bases not matched to a gene: 7. CDR3 length: 17 amino acids. CDR3 nucleotides: TGCGCCAGCAGCTTGGCCCCCCGGGACAGGTACCAAGAGACCCAGTACTTC. It yields the protein CASSLAPRDRYQETQYF.

This clone occurred many times. This chain joins TRBV7-2 and TRBJ1-5; the match to TRBD1 covers 8 bases. There are 15 residues in the CDR3. The J segment lost 4 bases and the V segment lost 3 bases, leaving 5 bases of the junction unmatched. Germline V CDR1 and CDR2: SGHTA, FQGNSA. The CDR3 spells CASSFGQGQNQPQHF. CDR3 DNA sequence: TGTGCCAGCAGCTTTGGACAGGGCCAAAATCAGCCCCAGCATTTT.

V usage is TRBV20-1 and J usage is TRBJ1-2, with TRBD1 as a possible D gene (5 bases). V lost 5 bases, J lost 4 bases, and 11 bases lay in between. The CDR3 has 12 residues. CDR1 is DFQATT, CDR2 SNEGSKA, per germline (reference sequence). The chain's CDR3 is CSAHTGLYGYTF. In DNA, the CDR3 is TGCAGTGCTCACACAGGTCTCTATGGCTACACCTTC.

The V call is TRBV19, the J call TRBJ2-5; 11 nucleotides align to TRBD1. V was pared by 5 bases and J by 2 bases, with 4 bases of the junction left unmatched. This CDR3 has 15 amino acids. CDR1 is LNHDA and CDR2 is SQIVND in the germline V gene (reference sequence). The CDR3 nucleotides are TGTGCCAGTAGTGGGACAGGGGGTATTCAAGAGACCCAGTACTTC. Amino acid sequence: CASSGTGGIQETQYF.

V and J are TRBV5-1 and TRBJ2-1; 10 bases are shared with TRBD1. Per the germline V gene, CDR1 is SGHRS and CDR2 is YFSETQ. Unmatched junction bases numbered 8, after V lost 2 bases and J lost 6 bases. This CDR3 has 16 amino acids. CDR3 DNA: TGCGCCAGCAGCTTACCGGGACAGGGGACCGCCAATGAGCAGTTCTTC. Amino acids: CASSLPGQGTANEQFF.

The chain uses TRBV2 and TRBJ1-1; D gene ambiguous. The CDR3 runs to 14 residues. Germline values: CDR1 SNHLY, CDR2 FYNNEI. Trimming stripped 3 bases from V and 0 bases from J, with 8 bases between. CDR3 residues: CASSEARVNTEAFF. CDR3 sequence (DNA): TGTGCCAGCAGTGAGGCTAGGGTGAACACTGAAGCTTTCTTT. The variable domain in full, completed from reference TRBV2 and TRBJ1-1, reads EPEVTQTPSHQVTQMGQEVILRCVPISNHLYFYWYRQILGQKVEFLVSFYNNEISEKSEIFDDQFSVERPDGSNFTLKIRSTKLEDSAMYFCASSEARVNTEAFFGQGTRLTVV.

The V call is TRBV20-1, the J call TRBJ1-5; no clear D. The CDR3 has 15 amino acids. V lost 3 bases, J lost 3 bases, and 15 bases lay in between. CDR1 and CDR2 from the germline V gene are DFQATT and SNEGSKA (reference sequence). This CDR3 reads CSARIERSFNQPQHF. CDR3 sequence (DNA): TGCAGTGCTAGGATCGAACGAAGCTTCAATCAGCCCCAGCATTTT.

V is TRBV12-5 and J is TRBJ2-3; no firm D call. Germline V lookup: CDR1 LGHNT, CDR2 FRNRAP. The CDR3 is 12 amino acids. Trimming took off 6 bases at V and 0 bases at J, with 4 bases between the two ends. The CDR3 DNA reads TGTGCTAGTGGGACTAGCACAGATACGCAGTATTTT. Translating it yields CASGTSTDTQYF. The full variable domain, rest sourced from reference TRBV12-5 and TRBJ2-3, is DARVTQTPRHKVTEMGQEVTMRCQPILGHNTVFWYRQTMMQGLELLAYFRNRAPLDDSGMPKDRFSAEMPDATLATLKIQPSEPRDSAVYFCASGTSTDTQYFGPGTRLTVL.

This clone was recorded a few times. Written as DNA, the CDR3 is TGTGCCAGCAGGGGCCCATCGTTCGGCTCAGGGGAGCTGTTTTTT. This gives the protein CASRGPSFGSGELFF. The V call is TRBV6-2 or TRBV6-3, the J call TRBJ2-2; D gene uncertain. From germline, CDR1 is MNHEY and CDR2 SVGEGT. This CDR3 is 15 amino acids long. With 6 bases removed from V and 8 bases from J, the gap between germline ends came to 19 bases.

V is TRBV24-1 and J is TRBJ2-3; no firm D call. Trimming stripped 3 bases from V and 2 bases from J, with 11 bases between. Germline V gives CDR1 KGHDR, CDR2 SFDVKD. The CDR3 loop spans 15 amino acids. The CDR3 reads CATSDQRAFTDTQYF. The CDR3 DNA reads as TGTGCCACCAGTGATCAACGGGCCTTCACAGATACGCAGTATTTT.

By share, this clone ranks as medium-sized. The chain is built from TRBV11-2 and TRBJ2-1, with a possible D match to TRBD2 (6 bases). The CDR3 is made up of 16 amino acids. The germline V gene has CDR1 SGHAT and CDR2 FQNNGV. V lost 0 bases to trimming and J lost 6 bases, with 15 bases between them. CDR3 sequence (DNA): TGTGCCAGCAGCTTAGACGGGCGGGGCGATGTCAATGAGCAGTTCTTC. Amino acids: CASSLDGRGDVNEQFF.

Within the sample, this clone is medium-sized. The J gene is TRBJ2-7, the V gene TRBV20-1, with a tentative D call TRBD1 (5 bases). V was trimmed by 5 bases and J by 3 bases, leaving 14 bases between them. The CDR3 consists of 13 residues. Germline values: CDR1 DFQATT, CDR2 SNEGSKA (reference sequence). As DNA, the CDR3 is TGCAGTGCTGAAGGACACGGAAGCTACGAGCAGTACTTC. Its translation: CSAEGHGSYEQYF.

This clone was found many times. Being one base from a much bigger clone, this may be a read error. The CDR3 DNA reads TGTGCCAGCAGCCCTCAGGCCACAGATACGCAGTATTTT. This sequence encodes CASSPQATDTQYF. This sequence joins TRBV11-2 and TRBJ2-3; D not certain. Germline CDR1 SGHAT, CDR2 FQNNGV. The CDR3 consists of 13 residues. Trimming shortened V by 5 bases and J by 2 bases, and 8 bases separated the two germline ends.

This clone was seen only a few times. V and J are TRBV10-3 and TRBJ1-2; 9 bases agree with TRBD1. Germline V gene lookup returns CDR1 ENHRY and CDR2 SYGVKD. This CDR3 is built from 13 residues. V lost 11 bases to trimming and J lost 3 bases; unmatched junction nucleotides: 7. CDR3 sequence reads: CAHRTGEDYGYTF. In DNA form, the CDR3 reads TGTGCCCACAGGACAGGGGAGGACTATGGCTACACCTTC.